What follows are 20 T cell receptor beta chains derived from one specimen sequenced in a study of technical replicates of blood from a few donors. Assay: immunoSEQ multiplex PCR; the TCRdb copy retains only in-frame clones and omits some. The table shows around 62,000 clones, with about 97% occurring only once. Input material: T cells isolated from PBMCs. The source of these receptors is a human donor in good health.

This chain joins TRBV5-1 and TRBJ2-6, with TRBD1 as a possible D gene (5 bases). This CDR3 spans 16 amino acids. V was pared by 1 base and J by 4 bases, with 12 bases between. Germline V gene data show CDR1 as SGHRS and CDR2 as YFSETQ. This chain's CDR3 is CASSLTGVVGANVLTF. The CDR3 DNA follows: TGCGCCAGCAGCTTGACAGGTGTTGTCGGGGCCAACGTCCTGACTTTC.

The gene calls are TRBV5-1 and TRBJ2-5; no definite D call. CDR3 length equals 14 residues. Germline CDR1 SGHRS, CDR2 YFSETQ. V was pared by 3 bases and J by 1 base, with 10 bases between. DNA of the CDR3: TGCGCCAGCAGCTCGGGTCGTCCCCAAGAGACCCAGTACTTC. This gives the protein CASSSGRPQETQYF.

This chain joins TRBV29-1 and TRBJ2-1; possible D gene TRBD2, 6 bases. CDR1 and CDR2 (germline): SQVTM, ANQGSEA. V dropped 2 bases and J dropped 1 base, with 27 bases sitting between them. The CDR3 contains 20 residues. The CDR3 DNA sequence: TGCAGCGTTGAAACCTTGCGTTTCGGAGTAGCGGAGATTTCCTACAATGAGCAGTTCTTC. Its protein product is CSVETLRFGVAEISYNEQFF.

The rearrangement joins TRBV5-1 to TRBJ2-3, with D possibly matching TRBD1 (6 bases). CDR3 length: 14 residues. In germline, CDR1 is SGHRS, CDR2 YFSETQ. Trimming pared 4 bases from V and 2 bases from J, leaving 11 bases between. CDR3 loop: CASSVDRITDTQYF. The CDR3 nucleotides are TGCGCCAGCAGCGTGGACAGAATCACAGATACGCAGTATTTT.

The V call is TRBV30, the J call TRBJ1-2; TRBD1 matches 9 bases. V lost 0 bases and J lost 2; bases outside the gene matches: 4. Germline assignment: CDR1 GTSNPN and CDR2 SVGIG (reference sequence). The CDR3 has 15 residues. The CDR3 region has the DNA TGTGCCTGGAGTGTGCTACAGGGGGCGAACTATGGCTACACCTTC. Translation: CAWSVLQGANYGYTF.

The chain carries TRBV7-7 and TRBJ2-7; TRBD2 is a possible D gene (5 bases). The CDR3 totals 13 residues. Germline V gives CDR1 SSHAT, CDR2 FNYEAQ (reference sequence). Trimming removed 1 base from V and 7 bases from J, with 11 bases in between. In DNA form, the CDR3 reads TGTGCCAGCAGCTTAGGGGTATCGGGGGAGCAGTACTTC. It is translated as CASSLGVSGEQYF.

The V and J genes are TRBV4-3 and TRBJ2-7, with a weak D call TRBD2 (5 bases). There are 15 residues in the CDR3. V shed 2 bases and J shed 0 bases, with 11 bases lying between them. Per the germline V gene, CDR1 is LGHNA and CDR2 is YSLEER. For the CDR3, the DNA is TGCGCCAGCAGCCAATACGAGGGAAACTCCTACGAGCAGTACTTC. Translated, it gives CASSQYEGNSYEQYF.

This clone occurred once. The chain recombines TRBV27 with TRBJ2-1; TRBD2 aligns across 13 bases. Per the germline V gene, CDR1 is MNHEY and CDR2 is SMNVEV (reference sequence). This CDR3 spans 16 amino acids. J lost 9 bases, V lost 1 base, and 6 bases had no gene match. The CDR3: CASSLLLAGGPGEQFF. The CDR3 coding sequence is TGTGCCAGCAGTTTATTACTAGCGGGAGGGCCTGGTGAGCAGTTCTTC.

This clone was seen only a few times. This chain connects TRBV29-1 to TRBJ2-7; D perhaps matches TRBD1 (6 bases). This CDR3 has 15 residues. Germline lookup yields CDR1 SQVTM and CDR2 ANQGSEA. Trimming removed 2 bases from V and 2 bases from J, with 16 bases in between. CDR3 amino acids: CSVEIGGGHPYEQYF. CDR3 DNA: TGCAGCGTTGAAATTGGTGGGGGACACCCCTACGAGCAGTACTTC.

This chain joins TRBV2 and TRBJ1-1; D uncertain. The germline V and J ends were trimmed by 9 bases and 3 bases, with 14 bases remaining between them. The germline gives CDR1 SNHLY, CDR2 FYNNEI. The CDR3 length is 13 residues. CDR3 sequence reads: CASVGTPDTEAFF. The CDR3 DNA is TGTGCCAGTGTGGGCACGCCGGACACTGAAGCTTTCTTT.

The chain couples TRBV27 to TRBJ2-5; D might be TRBD2 (6 bases). Germline V gene lookup returns CDR1 MNHEY and CDR2 SMNVEV (reference sequence). The CDR3 loop spans 13 amino acids. V gave up 3 bases and J gave up 5 bases, with 10 bases separating them. In DNA, the CDR3 is TGTGCCAGCAGTTTCGGGGGATGGGAGACCCAGTACTTC. It specifies CASSFGGWETQYF.

This clone was detected once. This chain connects TRBV11-2 to TRBJ2-1; 7 bases are shared with TRBD1. CDR1 is SGHAT, CDR2 FQNNGV, per germline. CDR3 size: 14 residues. V was pared by 1 base and J by 7 bases, with 4 bases of the junction left unmatched. In nucleotides, the CDR3 is TGTGCCAGCAGCTTAGTACGGGACAGAAATGAGCAGTTCTTC. As protein: CASSLVRDRNEQFF.

J is TRBJ1-3 and V is TRBV7-9; D remains ambiguous. The CDR3 loop spans 18 amino acids. The germline V gene has CDR1 SEHNR and CDR2 FQNEAQ (reference sequence). V shed 6 bases and J shed 0 bases, with 21 bases lying between them. As DNA, the CDR3 is TGTGCCAGCAGACACCACGAGCGGACCGCCTTCTCTGGAAACACCATATATTTT. It codes for CASRHHERTAFSGNTIYF. Full variable domain (remainder filled in from reference TRBV7-9 and TRBJ1-3): DTGVSQNPRHKITKRGQNVTFRCDPISEHNRLYWYRQTLGQGPEFLTYFQNEAQLEKSRLLSDRFSAERPKGSFSTLEIQRTEQGDSAMYLCASRHHERTAFSGNTIYFGEGSWLTVV.

The rearrangement uses TRBV30 and TRBJ2-2; 11 nucleotides match TRBD2. The CDR3 has 14 residues. With 5 bases clipped from V and 7 bases from J, the junction kept 6 bases outside the gene matches. Germline lookup yields CDR1 GTSNPN and CDR2 SVGIG (reference sequence). The chain's CDR3 is CAWSLAGGSGELFF. As DNA, the CDR3 is TGTGCCTGGTCGCTAGCGGGAGGAAGCGGGGAGCTGTTTTTT.

The rearrangement uses TRBV30 and TRBJ2-1, with a possible D match to TRBD1 (5 bases). The CDR3 is made up of 14 amino acids. V was cut by 3 bases and J by 2 bases, with 11 bases left in between. CDR1 is GTSNPN, CDR2 SVGIG, per germline (reference sequence). The chain's CDR3 is CAWSADRAYNEQFF. CDR3 DNA: TGTGCCTGGAGCGCAGACAGAGCCTACAATGAGCAGTTCTTC. Drawing the rest from reference TRBV30 and TRBJ2-1, the complete variable domain is SQTIHQWPATLVQPVGSPLSLECTVEGTSNPNLYWYRQAAGRGLQLLFYSVGIGQISSEVPQNLSASRPQDRQFILSSKKLLLSDSGFYLCAWSADRAYNEQFFGPGTRLTVL.

The V and J genes are TRBV5-1 and TRBJ2-1, with TRBD2 identical over 10 bases. Trimming removed 3 bases from V and 0 bases from J; junction bases left unmatched: 0. The germline CDR1 and CDR2 sequences are SGHRS and YFSETQ. This CDR3 is built from 15 residues. This chain's CDR3 is CASSSSGSSYNEQFF. CDR3 DNA sequence: TGCGCCAGCAGCTCTAGCGGGAGCTCCTACAATGAGCAGTTCTTC. Complete variable domain (other parts from reference TRBV5-1 and TRBJ2-1): KAGVTQTPRYLIKTRGQQVTLSCSPISGHRSVSWYQQTPGQGLQFLFEYFSETQRNKGNFPGRFSGRQFSNSRSEMNVSTLELGDSALYLCASSSSGSSYNEQFFGPGTRLTVL.

The chain recombines TRBV7-9 with TRBJ1-4; 7 bases line up with TRBD1. The junction had 5 bases not matched to a gene; V was cut back by 1 base and J by 3 bases. Germline CDR1 SEHNR, CDR2 FQNEAQ (reference sequence). This CDR3 contains 16 residues. The CDR3 bases are TGTGCCAGCAGCTTAGTGGGACAGCAGGCTAATGAAAAACTGTTTTTT. This translates into CASSLVGQQANEKLFF.

V usage is TRBV25-1 and J usage is TRBJ2-7; TRBD2 aligns across 10 bases. There are 15 residues in the CDR3. CDR1 is MGHDK and CDR2 is SYGVNS in the germline V gene. V gave up 6 bases and J gave up 3 bases; unmatched junction bases: 8. The CDR3 region is CASRGTGTSVYEQYF. As DNA, the CDR3 is TGTGCCAGCAGAGGAACCGGGACTAGCGTCTACGAGCAGTACTTC.

The chain has TRBV5-1 and TRBJ2-7; 13 nucleotides match TRBD2. This CDR3 is 15 amino acids long. Germline V CDR1 and CDR2: SGHRS, YFSETQ. V shed 4 bases, J shed 4 bases, and the junction held 5 bases outside the gene matches. The CDR3 loop is CASSVGLAGVYEQYF. CDR3 sequence (DNA): TGCGCCAGCAGCGTCGGACTAGCGGGAGTATACGAGCAGTACTTC.

V and J are TRBV7-9 and TRBJ1-1; D remains ambiguous. The CDR3 runs to 14 residues. CDR1 is SEHNR, CDR2 FQNEAQ, per germline (reference sequence). V gave up 5 bases and J gave up 1 base, with 11 bases separating them. The CDR3 coding sequence is TGTGCCAGCAGCCTCCGGGATCCGAACACTGAAGCTTTCTTT. The encoded protein is CASSLRDPNTEAFF.